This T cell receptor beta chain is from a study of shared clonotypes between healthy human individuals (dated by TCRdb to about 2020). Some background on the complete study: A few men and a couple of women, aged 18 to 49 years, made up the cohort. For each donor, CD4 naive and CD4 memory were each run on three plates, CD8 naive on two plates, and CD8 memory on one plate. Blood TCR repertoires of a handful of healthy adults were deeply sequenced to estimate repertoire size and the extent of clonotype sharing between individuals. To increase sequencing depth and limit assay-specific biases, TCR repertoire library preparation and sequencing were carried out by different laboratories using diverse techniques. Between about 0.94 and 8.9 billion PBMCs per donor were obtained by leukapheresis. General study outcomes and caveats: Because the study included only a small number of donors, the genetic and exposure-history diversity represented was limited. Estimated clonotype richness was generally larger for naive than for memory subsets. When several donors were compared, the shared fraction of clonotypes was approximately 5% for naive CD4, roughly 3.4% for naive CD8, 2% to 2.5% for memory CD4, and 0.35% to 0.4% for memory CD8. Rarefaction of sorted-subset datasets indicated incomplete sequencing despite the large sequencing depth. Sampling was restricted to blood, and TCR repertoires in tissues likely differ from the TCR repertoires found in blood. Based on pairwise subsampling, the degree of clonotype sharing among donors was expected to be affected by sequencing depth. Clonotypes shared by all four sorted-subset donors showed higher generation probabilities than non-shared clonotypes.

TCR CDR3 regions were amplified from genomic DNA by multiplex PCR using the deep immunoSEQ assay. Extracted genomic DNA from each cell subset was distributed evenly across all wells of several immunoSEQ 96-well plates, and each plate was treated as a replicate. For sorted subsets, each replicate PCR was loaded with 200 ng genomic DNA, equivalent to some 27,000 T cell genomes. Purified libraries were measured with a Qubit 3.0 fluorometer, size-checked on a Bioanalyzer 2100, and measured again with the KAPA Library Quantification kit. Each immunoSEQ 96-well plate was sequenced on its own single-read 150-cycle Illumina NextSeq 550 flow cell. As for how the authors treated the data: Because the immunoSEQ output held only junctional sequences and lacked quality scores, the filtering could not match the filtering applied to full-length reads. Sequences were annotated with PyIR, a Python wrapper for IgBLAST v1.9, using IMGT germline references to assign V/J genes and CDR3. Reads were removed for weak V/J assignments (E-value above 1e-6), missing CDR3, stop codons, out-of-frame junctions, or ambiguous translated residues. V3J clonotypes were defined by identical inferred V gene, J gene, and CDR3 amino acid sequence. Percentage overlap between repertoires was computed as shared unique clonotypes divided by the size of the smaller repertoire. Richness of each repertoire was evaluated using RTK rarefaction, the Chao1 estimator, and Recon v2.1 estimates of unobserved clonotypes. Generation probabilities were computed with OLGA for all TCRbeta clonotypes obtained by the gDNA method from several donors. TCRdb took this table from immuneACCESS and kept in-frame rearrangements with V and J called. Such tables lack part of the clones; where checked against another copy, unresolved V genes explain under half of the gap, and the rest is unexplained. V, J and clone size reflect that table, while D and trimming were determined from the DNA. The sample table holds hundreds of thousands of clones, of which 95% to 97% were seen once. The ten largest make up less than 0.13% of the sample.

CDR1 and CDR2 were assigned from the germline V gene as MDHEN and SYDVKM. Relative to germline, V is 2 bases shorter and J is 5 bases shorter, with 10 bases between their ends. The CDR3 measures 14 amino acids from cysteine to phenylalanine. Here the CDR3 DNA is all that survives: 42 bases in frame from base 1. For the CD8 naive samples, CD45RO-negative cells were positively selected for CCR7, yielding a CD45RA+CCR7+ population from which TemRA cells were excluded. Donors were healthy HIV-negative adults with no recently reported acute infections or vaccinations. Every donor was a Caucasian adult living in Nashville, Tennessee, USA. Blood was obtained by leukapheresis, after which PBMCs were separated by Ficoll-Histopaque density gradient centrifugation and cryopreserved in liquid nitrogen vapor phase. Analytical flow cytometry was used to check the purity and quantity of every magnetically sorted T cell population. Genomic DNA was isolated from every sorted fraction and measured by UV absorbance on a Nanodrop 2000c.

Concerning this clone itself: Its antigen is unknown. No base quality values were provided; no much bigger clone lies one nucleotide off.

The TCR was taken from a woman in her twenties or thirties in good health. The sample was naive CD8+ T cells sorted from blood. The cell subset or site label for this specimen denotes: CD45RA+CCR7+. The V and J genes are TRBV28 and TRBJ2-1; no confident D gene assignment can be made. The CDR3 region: CASSLGLGDNEQFF. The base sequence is TGTGCCAGCAGTTTAGGGCTAGGTGACAATGAGCAGTTCTTC.